Here is one T cell receptor beta chain with its context. This sample is part of a study of blood T cell repertoires in COVID-19. Study-wide background: Sites in the United States, Italy and Spain provided acute and convalescent COVID-19 samples. Sample material is recorded as cDNA or gDNA derived from T cells, B-cell-depleted T cells, or PBMCs.

Germline assignment: CDR1 SGHAT and CDR2 FQNNGV. V shed 3 bases and J shed 1 base, with 12 bases lying between them. The CDR3 spans 16 residues. The authors' processing: Counts of nucleated cells, estimated from reference gene primer amplification, were obtained. Sequencing used immunoSEQ multiplex PCR; TCRdb keeps in-frame clones, though not all of them. V, J and clone size were drawn from that table, and D and trimming were deduced from the DNA. The table lists about 83,000 clones, around nine tenths of them singletons. Sequencing input: peripheral blood. This sequence was found in an older man with active or convalescent COVID-19. The gene calls are TRBV11-2 and TRBJ2-2; D is possibly TRBD1 (6 bases). The CDR3 spells CASSFVLGGNTGELFF. CDR3 nucleotide sequence: TGTGCCAGCAGCTTTGTGTTAGGGGGGAACACCGGGGAGCTGTTTTTT.